This TCR beta chain is drawn from a study of cytomegalovirus exposure and HLA in healthy donors. Study-wide findings and caveats: V- and J-gene trimming of TCR beta was linked (in a later analysis) to a missense DCLRE1C variant.

The germline V gene encodes CDR1 GTSNPN and CDR2 SVGIG (reference sequence). This CDR3 contains 16 residues. Of note for this clone: Its antigen is undetermined. At one boundary the junction diverges from the germline segment, which might be a read error.

The PCR employed 60 Vbeta primers together with 13 Jbeta primers. This table comes from immunoSEQ multiplex PCR, and its TCRdb copy is limited to in-frame clones, with some not included. Of 110,000 to 150,000 clones listed, approximately 83% are singletons. The specimen sequenced was PBMCs. The chain employs TRBV30 and TRBJ2-3, with 8 bases lining up with TRBD1. The receptor's source is a man in his forties in good health and CMV-seropositive. The chain's CDR3 is CAWTGHERPAWNTQYF. The CDR3 nucleotides are TGTGCGTGGACAGGGCATGAAAGGCCGGCATGGAATACGCAGTATTTT.